This TCR beta chain was identified in a study of PD-L1 blockade in urothelial cancer. At the level of the study: When patients started atezolizumab in the mid-2010s, it was given at 1,200 mg intravenously every 3 weeks. T cells were recovered from blood samples at a median of roughly 150,000. Analysis of blood occurred 3 weeks (second dose) and 6 weeks after treatment start. General study results and limits: At 3 weeks on treatment, tumor-associated clones expanded more with durable benefit.

About this clone itself: Its antigen is unidentified.

The method was immunoSEQ multiplex PCR; TCRdb's version includes in-frame clones alone and lacks a portion of them. The sample records over 35,000 clones, approximately 90% being singletons. Indicated time point: pretreatment peripheral blood. CDR3 size: 15 residues. V lost 2 bases and J lost 5, with 14 bases in between. Germline assignment: CDR1 SGHTA and CDR2 FQGNSA. This sequence originates from a woman aged 55-75 years with urothelial cancer. The chain is built from TRBV7-2 and TRBJ2-3; tentatively, D is TRBD1 (6 bases). The specimen was PBMCs, collected around atezolizumab (anti-PD-L1) treatment. DNA of the CDR3: TGTGCCAGCAGCTTAACTGCCAGGGGTGGAGATACGCAGTATTTT. As protein: CASSLTARGGDTQYF. Using reference TRBV7-2 and TRBJ2-3 for the parts outside the CDR3, the full variable domain is GAGVSQSPSNKVTEKGKDVELRCDPISGHTALYWYRQSLGQGLEFLIYFQGNSAPDKSGLPSDRFSAERTGGSVSTLTIQRTQQEDSAVYLCASSLTARGGDTQYFGPGTRLTVL.